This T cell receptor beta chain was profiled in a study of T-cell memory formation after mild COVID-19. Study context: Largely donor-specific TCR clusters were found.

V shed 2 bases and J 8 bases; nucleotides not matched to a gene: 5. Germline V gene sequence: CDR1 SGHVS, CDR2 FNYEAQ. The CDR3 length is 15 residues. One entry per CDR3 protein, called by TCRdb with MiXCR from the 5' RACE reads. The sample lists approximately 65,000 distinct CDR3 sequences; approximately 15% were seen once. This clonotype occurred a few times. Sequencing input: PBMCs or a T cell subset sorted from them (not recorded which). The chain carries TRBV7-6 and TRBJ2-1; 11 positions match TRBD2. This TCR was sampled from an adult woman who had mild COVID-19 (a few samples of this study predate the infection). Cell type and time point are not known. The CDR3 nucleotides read TGTGCCAGCAGCTTAAGTAGCGGGAGGGGAGATGAGCAGTTCTTC. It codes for CASSLSSGRGDEQFF.